There are a few counts of the clone carrying this T cell receptor beta chain. Its antigen is still unknown. These data come from a study of T-cell memory formation after mild COVID-19. Across the study: Largely, TCR clusters stayed within a single donor. Points from the study as a whole: Later expanders leaned toward CD4+, whereas clones contracting from day 15 to 85 were balanced CD4/CD8. A subset of responding clones appeared in pre-infection memory, suggesting cross-reactive memory joined. CD4+ clones that contracted lay mainly in CM and EM; CD8+ ones lay in EMRA.

After removal of 5 bases from V and 3 bases from J, the junction contained 4 bases not matched to a gene. Germline CDR1 SEHNR, CDR2 FQNEAQ (reference sequence). The CDR3 runs to 14 residues. Each CDR3 protein gets one entry after TCRdb re-called the 5' RACE reads with MiXCR. The sample shows more than 100,000 distinct CDR3 sequences, 5% to 6.5% of them seen only once. V gene TRBV7-9 combines with J gene TRBJ1-5, with TRBD1 matching 7 bases. Sequencing input: PBMCs or a T cell subset sorted from them (not recorded which). The receptor comes from an adult woman who had mild COVID-19 (a few samples of this study predate the infection). Cell type and time point are not known. The CDR3 loop is CASSTTGDNQPQHF. In DNA form, the CDR3 reads TGTGCCAGCAGCACCACAGGGGACAATCAGCCCCAGCATTTT.